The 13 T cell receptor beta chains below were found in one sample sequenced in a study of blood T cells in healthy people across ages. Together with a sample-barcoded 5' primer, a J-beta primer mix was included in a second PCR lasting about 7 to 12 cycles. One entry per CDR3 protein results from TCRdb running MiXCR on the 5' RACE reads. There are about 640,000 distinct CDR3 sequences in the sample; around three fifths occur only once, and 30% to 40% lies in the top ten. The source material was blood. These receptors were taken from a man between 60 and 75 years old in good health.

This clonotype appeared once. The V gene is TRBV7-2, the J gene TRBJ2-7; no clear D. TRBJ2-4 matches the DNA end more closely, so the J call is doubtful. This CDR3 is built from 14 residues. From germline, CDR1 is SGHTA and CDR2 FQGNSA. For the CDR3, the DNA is TGTGCCAGCAGCTCCCCCCCGATAGGAAGCATTCAGTACTTC. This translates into CASSSPPIGSIQYF.

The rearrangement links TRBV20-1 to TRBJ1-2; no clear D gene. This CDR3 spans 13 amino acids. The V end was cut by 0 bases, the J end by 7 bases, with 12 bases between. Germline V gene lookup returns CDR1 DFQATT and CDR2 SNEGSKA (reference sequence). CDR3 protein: CSAREGGGCGYTF. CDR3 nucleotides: TGCAGTGCTAGAGAAGGTGGAGGGTGTGGCTACACCTTC.

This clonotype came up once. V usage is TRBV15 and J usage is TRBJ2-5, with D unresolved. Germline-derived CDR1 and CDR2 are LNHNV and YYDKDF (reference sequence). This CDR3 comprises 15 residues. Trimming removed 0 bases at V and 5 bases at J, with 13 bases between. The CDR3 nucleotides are TGTGCCACCAGCAGAGATGTAACTGCGGAGGAGACCCAGTACTTC. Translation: CATSRDVTAEETQYF. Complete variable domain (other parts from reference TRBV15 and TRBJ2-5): DAMVIQNPRYQVTQFGKPVTLSCSQTLNHNVMYWYQQKSSQAPKLLFHYYDKDFNNEADTPDNFQSRRPNTSFCFLDIRSPGLGDTAMYLCATSRDVTAEETQYFGPGTRLLVL.

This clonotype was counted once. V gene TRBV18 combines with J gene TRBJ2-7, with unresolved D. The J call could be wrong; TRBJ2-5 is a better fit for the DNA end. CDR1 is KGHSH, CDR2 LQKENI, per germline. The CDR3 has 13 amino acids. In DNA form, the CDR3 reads TGTGCCAGCTCCCAATACCAGCAAGAGACCCAGTACTTC. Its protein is CASSQYQQETQYF.

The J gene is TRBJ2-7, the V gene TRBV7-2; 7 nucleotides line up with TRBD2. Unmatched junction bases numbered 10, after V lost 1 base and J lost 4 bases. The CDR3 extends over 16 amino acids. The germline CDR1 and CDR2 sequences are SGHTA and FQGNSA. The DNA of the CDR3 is TGTACCAGCAGCTTAGTAGCTGGCGGGGGAGGATACGAGCAGTACTTC. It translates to CTSSLVAGGGGYEQYF. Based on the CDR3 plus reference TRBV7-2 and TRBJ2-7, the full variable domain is GAGVSQSPSNKVTEKGKDVELRCDPISGHTALYWYRQSLGQGLEFLIYFQGNSAPDKSGLPSDRFSAERTGGSVSTLTIQRTQQEDSAVYLCTSSLVAGGGGYEQYFGPGTRLTVT.

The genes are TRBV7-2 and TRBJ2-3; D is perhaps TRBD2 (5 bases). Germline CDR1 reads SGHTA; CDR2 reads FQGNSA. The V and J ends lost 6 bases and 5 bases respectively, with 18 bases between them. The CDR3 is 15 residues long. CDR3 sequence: CASSSRALRGDTQYF. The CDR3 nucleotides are TGTGCCAGCAGTTCGCGGGCCCTCCGGGGAGATACGCAGTATTTT.

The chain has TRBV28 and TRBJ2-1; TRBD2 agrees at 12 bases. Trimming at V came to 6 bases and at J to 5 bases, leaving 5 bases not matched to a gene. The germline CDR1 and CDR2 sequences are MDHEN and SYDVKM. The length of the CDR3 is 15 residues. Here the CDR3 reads CASRITSGGNNEQFF. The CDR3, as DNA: TGTGCCAGCAGGATCACTAGCGGGGGGAACAATGAGCAGTTCTTC.

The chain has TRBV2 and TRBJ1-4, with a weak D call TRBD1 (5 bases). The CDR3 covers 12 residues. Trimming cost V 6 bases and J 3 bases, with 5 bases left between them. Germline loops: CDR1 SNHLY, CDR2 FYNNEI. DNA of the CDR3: TGTGCCAGCAGGGGGGCTAATGAAAAACTGTTTTTT. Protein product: CASRGANEKLFF.

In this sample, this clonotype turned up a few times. The CDR3 bases are TGTGCCAGCAGCCCACGGGGTGACAGGGTTCCCGACGAGCAGTACTTC. Translated, it gives CASSPRGDRVPDEQYF. The chain joins TRBV9 to TRBJ2-4; TRBD1 agrees at 7 bases. Judging by the DNA end, TRBJ2-7 fits better; the J call may be wrong. This CDR3 spans 16 amino acids. Germline loops: CDR1 SGDLS, CDR2 YYNGEE.

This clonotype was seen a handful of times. This CDR3 is CASSQDPLGHGNTEAFF. The DNA for the CDR3 is TGTGCCAGCAGCCAAGATCCCCTTGGACATGGGAACACTGAAGCTTTCTTT. V and J are TRBV4-2 and TRBJ1-1, with a tentative D call TRBD1 (5 bases). In germline, CDR1 is LGHNA, CDR2 YNFKEQ. Trimming removed 0 bases from V and 1 base from J, with 15 bases in between. CDR3 length: 17 amino acids.

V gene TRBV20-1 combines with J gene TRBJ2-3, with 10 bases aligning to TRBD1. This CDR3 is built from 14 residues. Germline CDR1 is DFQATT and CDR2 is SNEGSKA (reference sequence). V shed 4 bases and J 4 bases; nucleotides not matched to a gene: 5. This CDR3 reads CSATRTGGSDTQYF. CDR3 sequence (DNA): TGCAGTGCTACAAGGACAGGGGGTTCAGATACGCAGTATTTT.

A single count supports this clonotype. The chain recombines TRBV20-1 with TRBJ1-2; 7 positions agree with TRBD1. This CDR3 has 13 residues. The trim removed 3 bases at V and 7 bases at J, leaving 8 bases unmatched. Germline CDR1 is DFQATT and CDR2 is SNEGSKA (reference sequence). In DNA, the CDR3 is TGCAGTGCTAGTTCCAGGGGGTCTGGTGGCTACACCTTC. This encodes CSASSRGSGGYTF.

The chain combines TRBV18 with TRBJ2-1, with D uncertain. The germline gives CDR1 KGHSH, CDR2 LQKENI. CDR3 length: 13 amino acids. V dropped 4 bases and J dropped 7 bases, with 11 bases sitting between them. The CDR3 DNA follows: TGTGCCAGCTCACGGGCAGAAGGGAATGAGCAGTTCTTC. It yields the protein CASSRAEGNEQFF.